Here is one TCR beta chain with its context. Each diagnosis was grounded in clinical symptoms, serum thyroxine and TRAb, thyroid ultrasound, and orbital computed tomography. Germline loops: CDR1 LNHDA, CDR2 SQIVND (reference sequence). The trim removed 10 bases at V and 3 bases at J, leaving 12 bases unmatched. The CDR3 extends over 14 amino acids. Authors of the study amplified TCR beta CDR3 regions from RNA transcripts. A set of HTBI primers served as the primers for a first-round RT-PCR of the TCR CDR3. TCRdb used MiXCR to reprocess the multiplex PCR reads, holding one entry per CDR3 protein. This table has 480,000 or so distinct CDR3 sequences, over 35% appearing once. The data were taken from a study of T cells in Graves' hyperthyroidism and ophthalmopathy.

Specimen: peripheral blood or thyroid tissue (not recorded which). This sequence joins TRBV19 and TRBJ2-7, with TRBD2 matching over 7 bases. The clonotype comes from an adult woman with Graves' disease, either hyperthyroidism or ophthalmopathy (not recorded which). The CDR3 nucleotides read TGTGCCACACAAGGGGCTAGCGGTAGCTACGAGCAGTACTTC. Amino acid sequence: CATQGASGSYEQYF.